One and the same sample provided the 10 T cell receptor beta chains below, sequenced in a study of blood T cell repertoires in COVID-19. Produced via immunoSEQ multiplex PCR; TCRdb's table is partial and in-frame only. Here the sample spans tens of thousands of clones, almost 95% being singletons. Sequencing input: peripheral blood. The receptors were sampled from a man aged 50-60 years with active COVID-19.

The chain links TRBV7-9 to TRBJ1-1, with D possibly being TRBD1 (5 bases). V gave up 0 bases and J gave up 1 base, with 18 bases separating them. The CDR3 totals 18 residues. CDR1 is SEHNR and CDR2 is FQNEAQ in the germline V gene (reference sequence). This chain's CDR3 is CASSLAFGTPSWNTEAFF. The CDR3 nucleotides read TGTGCCAGCAGCTTAGCCTTTGGGACTCCCTCGTGGAACACTGAAGCTTTCTTT.

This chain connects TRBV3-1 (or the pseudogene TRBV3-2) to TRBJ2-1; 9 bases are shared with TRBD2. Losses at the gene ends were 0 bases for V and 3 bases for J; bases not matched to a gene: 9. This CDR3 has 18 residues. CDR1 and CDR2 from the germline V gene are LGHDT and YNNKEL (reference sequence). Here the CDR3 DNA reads TGTGCCAGCAGCCAAGACGGGGTTAGCGGGAGCCGCTACAATGAGCAGTTCTTC. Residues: CASSQDGVSGSRYNEQFF.

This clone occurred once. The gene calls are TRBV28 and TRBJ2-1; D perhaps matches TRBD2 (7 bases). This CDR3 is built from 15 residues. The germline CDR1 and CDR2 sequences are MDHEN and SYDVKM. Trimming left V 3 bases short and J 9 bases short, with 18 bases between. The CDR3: CASSFGRGPRSEQFF. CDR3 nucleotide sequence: TGTGCCAGCAGTTTTGGGCGGGGGCCCCGGAGTGAGCAGTTCTTC.

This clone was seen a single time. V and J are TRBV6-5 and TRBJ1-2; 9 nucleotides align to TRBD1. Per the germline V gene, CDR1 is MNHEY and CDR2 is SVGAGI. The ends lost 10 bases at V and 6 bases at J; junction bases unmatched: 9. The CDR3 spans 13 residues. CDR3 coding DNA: TGTGCCACCCGACAGGGGGAGGGGGATGGCTACACCTTC. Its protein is CATRQGEGDGYTF.

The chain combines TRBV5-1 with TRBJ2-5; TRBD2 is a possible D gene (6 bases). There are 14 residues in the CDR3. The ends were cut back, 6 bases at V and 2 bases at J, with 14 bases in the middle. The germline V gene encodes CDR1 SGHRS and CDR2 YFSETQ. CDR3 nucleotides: TGCGCCAGCATGGCGGGATACCAGCAAGAGACCCAGTACTTC. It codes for CASMAGYQQETQYF. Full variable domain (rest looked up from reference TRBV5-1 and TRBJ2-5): KAGVTQTPRYLIKTRGQQVTLSCSPISGHRSVSWYQQTPGQGLQFLFEYFSETQRNKGNFPGRFSGRQFSNSRSEMNVSTLELGDSALYLCASMAGYQQETQYFGPGTRLLVL.

CDR3 sequence (DNA): TGCGCCAGCAAGAAGCGGGGGGGCCCAAGTGAGCAGTTCTTC. Translation gives CASKKRGGPSEQFF. This sequence joins TRBV10-2 and TRBJ2-1; TRBD2 matches 10 bases. This CDR3 has 14 residues. Germline CDR1 WSHSY, CDR2 SAAADI. The V and J ends lost 7 bases and 9 bases, in that order; junction bases with no gene match: 9.

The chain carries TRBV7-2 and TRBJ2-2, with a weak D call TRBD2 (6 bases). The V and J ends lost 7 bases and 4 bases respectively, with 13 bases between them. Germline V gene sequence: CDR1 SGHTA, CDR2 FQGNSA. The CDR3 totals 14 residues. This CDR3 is CASTPGTATGELFF. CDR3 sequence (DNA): TGTGCCAGCACGCCCGGGACTGCCACCGGGGAGCTGTTTTTT.

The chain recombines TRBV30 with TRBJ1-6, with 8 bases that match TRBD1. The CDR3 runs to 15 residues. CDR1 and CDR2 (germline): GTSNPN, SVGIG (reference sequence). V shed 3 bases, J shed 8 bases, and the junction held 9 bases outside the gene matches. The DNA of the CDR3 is TGTGCCTGGAGGGTTCCAACAGGGGGTTATTCACCCCTCCACTTT. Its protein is CAWRVPTGGYSPLHF. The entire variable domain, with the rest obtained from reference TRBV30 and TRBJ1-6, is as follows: SQTIHQWPATLVQPVGSPLSLECTVEGTSNPNLYWYRQAAGRGLQLLFYSVGIGQISSEVPQNLSASRPQDRQFILSSKKLLLSDSGFYLCAWRVPTGGYSPLHFGNGTRLTVT.

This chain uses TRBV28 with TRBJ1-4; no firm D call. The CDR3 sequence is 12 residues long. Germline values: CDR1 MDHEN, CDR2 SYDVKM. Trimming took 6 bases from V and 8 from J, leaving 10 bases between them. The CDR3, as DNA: TGTGCCAGCAGGGCGGGAGGGGAAAAACTGTTTTTT. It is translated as CASRAGGEKLFF.

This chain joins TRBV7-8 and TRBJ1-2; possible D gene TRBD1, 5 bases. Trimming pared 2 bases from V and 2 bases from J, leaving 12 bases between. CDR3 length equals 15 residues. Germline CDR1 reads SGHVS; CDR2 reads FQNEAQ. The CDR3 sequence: CASSLSQGVNYGYTF. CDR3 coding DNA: TGTGCCAGCAGCTTATCCCAGGGTGTGAACTATGGCTACACCTTC.